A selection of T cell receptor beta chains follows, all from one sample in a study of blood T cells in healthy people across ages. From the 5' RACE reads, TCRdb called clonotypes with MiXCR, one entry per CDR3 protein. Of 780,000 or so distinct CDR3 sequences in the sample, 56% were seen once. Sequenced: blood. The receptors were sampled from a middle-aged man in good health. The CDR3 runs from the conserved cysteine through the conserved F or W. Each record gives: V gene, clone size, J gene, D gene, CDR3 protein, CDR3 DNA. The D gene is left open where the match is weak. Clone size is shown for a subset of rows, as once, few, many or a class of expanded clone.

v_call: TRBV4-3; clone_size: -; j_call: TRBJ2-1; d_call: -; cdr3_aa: CASSQDLGPPNEQFF; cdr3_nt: TGCGCCAGCAGCCAAGATCTGGGACCCCCAAATGAGCAGTTCTTC
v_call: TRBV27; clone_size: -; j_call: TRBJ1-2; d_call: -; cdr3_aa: CASSLGGMVGYTF; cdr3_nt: TGTGCCAGCAGTTTGGGGGGTATGGTTGGCTACACCTTC
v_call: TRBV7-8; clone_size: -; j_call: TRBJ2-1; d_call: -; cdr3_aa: CASSLRQGAGNNEQFF; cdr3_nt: TGTGCCAGCAGCCTCCGACAGGGAGCGGGGAACAATGAGCAGTTCTTC
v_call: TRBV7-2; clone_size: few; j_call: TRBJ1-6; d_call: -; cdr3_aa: CASSLLQSVNSPLHF; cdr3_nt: TGTGCCAGCAGCTTACTACAGAGCGTGAATTCACCCCTCCACTTT
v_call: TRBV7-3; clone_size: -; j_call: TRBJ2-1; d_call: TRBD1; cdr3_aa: CASSPRTGVWDEQFF; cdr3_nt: TGTGCCAGCAGCCCGCGGACAGGGGTTTGGGATGAGCAGTTCTTC
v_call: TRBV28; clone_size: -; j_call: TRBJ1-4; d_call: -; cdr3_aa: CASSQQKHYEKLFF; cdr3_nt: TGTGCCAGCAGTCAGCAGAAACATTATGAAAAACTGTTTTTT
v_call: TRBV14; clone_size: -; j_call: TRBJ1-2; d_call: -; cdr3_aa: CASSGRREPYGYTF; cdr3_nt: TGTGCCAGCAGCGGAAGGAGGGAACCCTATGGCTACACCTTC
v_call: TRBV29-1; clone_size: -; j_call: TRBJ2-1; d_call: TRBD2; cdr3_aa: CSVEPGTSGGSSYNEQFF; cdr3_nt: TGCAGCGTTGAGCCCGGGACTAGCGGGGGGAGCTCCTACAATGAGCAGTTCTTC
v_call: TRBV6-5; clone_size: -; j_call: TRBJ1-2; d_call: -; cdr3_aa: CASSPPEGGYTF; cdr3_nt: TGTGCCAGCAGTCCCCCGGAGGGTGGCTACACCTTC
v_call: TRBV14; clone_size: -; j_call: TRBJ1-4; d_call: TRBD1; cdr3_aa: CASSDRDRGEYSGGNEKLFF; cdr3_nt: TGTGCCAGCAGCGACCGGGACAGGGGGGAGTATAGCGGTGGTAATGAAAAACTGTTTTTT
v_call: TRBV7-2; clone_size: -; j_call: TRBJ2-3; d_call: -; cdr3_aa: CATRGSPDTQYF; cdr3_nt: TGTGCCACTCGGGGCAGCCCAGATACGCAGTATTTT
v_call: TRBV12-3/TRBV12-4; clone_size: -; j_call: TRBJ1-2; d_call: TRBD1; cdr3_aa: CASRTGQGHPNYGYTF; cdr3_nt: TGTGCCAGCAGGACTGGACAGGGCCACCCTAACTATGGCTACACCTTC
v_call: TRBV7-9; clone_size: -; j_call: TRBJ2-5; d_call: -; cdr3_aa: CARSLASGTETQYF; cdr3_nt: TGTGCCAGAAGCTTAGCGTCGGGGACTGAGACCCAGTACTTC
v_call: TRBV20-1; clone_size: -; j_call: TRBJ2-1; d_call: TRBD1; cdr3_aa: CSAKRTGYNEQFF; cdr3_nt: TGCAGTGCAAAACGGACAGGGTACAATGAGCAGTTCTTC
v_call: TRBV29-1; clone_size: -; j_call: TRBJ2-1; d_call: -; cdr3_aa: CSVGQGGNEQFF; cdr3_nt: TGCAGCGTTGGGCAGGGGGGGAATGAGCAGTTCTTC
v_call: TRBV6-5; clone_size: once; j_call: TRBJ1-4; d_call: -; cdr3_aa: CASSHGRTDKLFF; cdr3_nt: TGTGCCAGCAGCCACGGGCGCACCGATAAACTGTTTTTT
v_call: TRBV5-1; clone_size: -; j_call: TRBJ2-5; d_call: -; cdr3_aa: CASSLELFQETQYF; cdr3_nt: TGCGCCAGCAGCTTGGAGCTTTTCCAGGAGACCCAGTACTTC
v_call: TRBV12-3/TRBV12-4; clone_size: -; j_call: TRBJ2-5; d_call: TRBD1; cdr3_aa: CASTPTGVEFNEQYF; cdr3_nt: TGTGCCAGCACCCCCACAGGGGTTGAGTTTAATGAGCAGTACTTC
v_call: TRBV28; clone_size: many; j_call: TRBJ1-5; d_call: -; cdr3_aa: CASRTGIQNQPQHF; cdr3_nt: TGTGCCAGCAGAACAGGGATACAAAATCAGCCCCAGCATTTT
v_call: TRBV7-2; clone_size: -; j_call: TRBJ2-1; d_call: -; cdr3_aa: CASSHQGLRNNNEQFF; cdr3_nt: TGTGCCAGCAGCCATCAGGGTTTAAGGAACAACAATGAGCAGTTCTTC
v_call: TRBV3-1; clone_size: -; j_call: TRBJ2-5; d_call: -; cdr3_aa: CASSPRALSGVETQYF; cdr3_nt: TGTGCCAGCAGCCCTCGCGCACTCTCCGGGGTAGAGACCCAGTACTTC
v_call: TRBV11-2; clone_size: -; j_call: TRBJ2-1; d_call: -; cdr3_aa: CASSPALNEQFF; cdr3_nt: TGTGCCAGCAGCCCGGCCCTCAATGAGCAGTTCTTC
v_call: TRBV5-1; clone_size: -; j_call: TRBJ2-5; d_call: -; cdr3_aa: CASSLAPGATETQYF; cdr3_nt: TGCGCCAGCAGCTTGGCTCCGGGGGCGACAGAGACCCAGTACTTC
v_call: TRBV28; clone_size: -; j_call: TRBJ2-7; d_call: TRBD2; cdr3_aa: CASRETSGRVGEQYF; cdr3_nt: TGTGCCAGCAGGGAAACTAGCGGGAGGGTCGGAGAGCAGTACTTC
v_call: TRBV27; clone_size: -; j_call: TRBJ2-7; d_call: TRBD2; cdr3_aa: CASSTLASGGLSNEQYF; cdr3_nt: TGTGCCAGCAGTACCTTGGCTAGCGGGGGGTTGAGCAATGAGCAGTACTTC
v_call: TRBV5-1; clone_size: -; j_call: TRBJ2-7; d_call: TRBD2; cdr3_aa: CASTRTSGGYEQYF; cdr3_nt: TGCGCCAGCACCCGGACTAGCGGGGGGTACGAGCAGTACTTC
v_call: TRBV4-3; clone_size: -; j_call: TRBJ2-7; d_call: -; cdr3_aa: CASSQDLGKTYEQYF; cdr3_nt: TGCGCCAGCAGCCAAGATCTCGGGAAAACCTACGAGCAGTACTTC
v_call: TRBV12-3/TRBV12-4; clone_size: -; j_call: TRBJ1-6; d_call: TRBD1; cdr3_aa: CASSLTGTGISPLHF; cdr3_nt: TGTGCCAGCAGCTTAACCGGGACAGGGATCTCACCCCTCCACTTT
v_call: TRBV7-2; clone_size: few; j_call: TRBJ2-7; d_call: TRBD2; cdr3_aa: CASSLGLAGVTEQYF; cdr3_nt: TGTGCCAGCAGCTTAGGACTAGCGGGAGTGACCGAGCAGTACTTC
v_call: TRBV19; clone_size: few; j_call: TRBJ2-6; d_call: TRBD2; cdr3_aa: CATRGVRVSGANVLTF; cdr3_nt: TGTGCCACCCGGGGGGTCAGAGTCTCTGGGGCCAACGTCCTGACTTTC
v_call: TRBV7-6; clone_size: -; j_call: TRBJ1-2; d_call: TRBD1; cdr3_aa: CASSRTGTGKDYGYTF; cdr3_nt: TGTGCCAGCAGCCGAACCGGGACAGGGAAAGACTATGGCTACACCTTC
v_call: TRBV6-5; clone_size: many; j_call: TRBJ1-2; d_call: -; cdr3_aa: CASMTMPGGYGYTF; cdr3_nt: TGTGCCAGCATGACGATGCCCGGGGGCTATGGCTACACCTTC
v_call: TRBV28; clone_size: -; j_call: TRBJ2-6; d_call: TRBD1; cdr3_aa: CASSPPGQAGANVLTF; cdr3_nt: TGTGCCAGCAGTCCTCCGGGACAGGCAGGGGCCAACGTCCTGACTTTC
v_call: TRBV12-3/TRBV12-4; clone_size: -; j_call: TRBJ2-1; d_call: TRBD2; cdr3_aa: CASSWTSPNEQFF; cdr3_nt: TGTGCCAGCAGTTGGACTAGCCCAAATGAGCAGTTCTTC
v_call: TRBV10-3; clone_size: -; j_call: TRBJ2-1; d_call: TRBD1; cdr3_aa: CAISGPGQGVSEQFF; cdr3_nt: TGTGCCATCAGTGGACCGGGACAGGGTGTGAGTGAGCAGTTCTTC
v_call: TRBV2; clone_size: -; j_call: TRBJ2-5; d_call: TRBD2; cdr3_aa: CASSEGLAGQNEQYF; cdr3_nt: TGTGCCAGCAGTGAAGGACTAGCGGGTCAGAATGAGCAGTACTTC
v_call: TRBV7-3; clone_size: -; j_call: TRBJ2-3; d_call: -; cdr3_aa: CASSLNHGDLNTQYF; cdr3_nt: TGTGCCAGCAGCTTAAATCACGGGGATCTGAATACGCAGTATTTT
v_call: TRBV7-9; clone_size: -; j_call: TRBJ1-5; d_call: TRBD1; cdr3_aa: CASSYTGGQGYGQPQHF; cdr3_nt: TGTGCCAGCAGCTACACCGGCGGACAGGGATACGGTCAGCCCCAGCATTTT
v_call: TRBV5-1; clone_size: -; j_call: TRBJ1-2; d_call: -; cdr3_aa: CASSFAGAGFKDGYTF; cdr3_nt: TGCGCCAGCAGCTTTGCAGGGGCAGGGTTTAAGGATGGCTACACCTTC
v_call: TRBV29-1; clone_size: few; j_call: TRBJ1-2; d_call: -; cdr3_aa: CSVEGLVYGYTF; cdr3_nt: TGCAGCGTTGAAGGCTTGGTCTATGGCTACACCTTC
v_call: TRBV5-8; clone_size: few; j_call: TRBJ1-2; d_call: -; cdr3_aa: CASSLVSFLGQTYGYTF; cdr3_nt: TGTGCCAGCAGCTTGGTATCCTTCCTAGGACAGACGTATGGCTACACCTTC
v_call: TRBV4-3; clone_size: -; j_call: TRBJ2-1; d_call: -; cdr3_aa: CASSHDPGRNEQFF; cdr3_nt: TGCGCCAGCAGCCATGACCCGGGGCGGAATGAGCAGTTCTTC